One and the same sample provided the 13 T cell receptor beta chains below, sequenced in a study of Ad26.COV2.S vaccination and SARS-CoV-2 variants. TCRdb keeps only in-frame clones here, not all; method: immunoSEQ multiplex PCR. The sample has some 520,000 clones, around nine tenths seen once. Documented treatment: 15 to 20 received Ad26.COV2.S at low or high dose, single or two shots; five or six received placebo; per-sample allocation not given. Vaccine and placebo recipients were sampled on day 63 after the first injection. Source: peripheral blood, taken in a trial of Ad26.COV2.S vaccine versus placebo. The source is a person between 18 and 65 years old who received the Ad26.COV2.S COVID-19 vaccine or a placebo.

This rearrangement joins TRBV6-2 or TRBV6-3 to TRBJ2-2, with 11 bases that match TRBD1. Germline V gene sequence: CDR1 MNHEY, CDR2 SVGEGT. There are 16 residues in the CDR3. Losses at the gene ends were 5 bases for V and 6 bases for J; bases not matched to a gene: 8. The CDR3 region is CASSPQRDRGAGELFF. In nucleotides, the CDR3 is TGTGCCAGCAGTCCCCAAAGGGACAGGGGGGCCGGGGAGCTGTTTTTT.

The rearrangement joins TRBV5-4 to TRBJ2-3; perhaps D is TRBD1 or TRBD2 (5 bases each). V shed 7 bases and J shed 5 bases, with 11 bases lying between them. The CDR3 is 12 amino acids. In germline, CDR1 is SGHNT, CDR2 YYREEE (reference sequence). CDR3 nucleotide sequence: TGTGCCAGCCGGGGCGGTGGAGATACGCAGTATTTT. Protein product: CASRGGGDTQYF.

The chain carries TRBV28 and TRBJ1-1, with a possible D match to TRBD1 (5 bases). Trimming pared 10 bases from V and 1 base from J, leaving 19 bases between. This CDR3 is built from 15 residues. The V gene's germline CDR1 is MDHEN and CDR2 SYDVKM. CDR3 protein: CAIRPSGAENTEAFF. The CDR3 nucleotides read TGTGCCATTCGACCAAGCGGGGCGGAGAACACTGAAGCTTTCTTT.

This clone was counted only a few times. The chain joins TRBV27 to TRBJ2-1, with 10 bases identical to TRBD2. Germline values: CDR1 MNHEY, CDR2 SMNVEV (reference sequence). Unmatched junction bases numbered 11, after V lost 5 bases and J lost 10 bases. The CDR3 totals 15 residues. This CDR3 is CASSHLAGELGEQFF. The CDR3 DNA sequence: TGTGCCAGCAGTCACCTAGCGGGAGAATTAGGAGAGCAGTTCTTC.

This clone was observed many times. This sequence joins TRBV6-1 and TRBJ2-1; D ambiguous. Trimming took 3 bases from V and 7 from J, leaving 10 bases between them. This CDR3 region has 13 residues. Germline lookup yields CDR1 MNHNS and CDR2 SASEGT. CDR3 sequence: CASSDRPRNEQFF. DNA of the CDR3: TGTGCCAGCAGTGACCGGCCGCGGAATGAGCAGTTCTTC.

The CDR3 DNA sequence: TGTGCCAGCACTCGGGGGCCTAAGACCCAGTACTTC. Protein sequence: CASTRGPKTQYF. The chain employs TRBV2 and TRBJ2-5; D may correspond to TRBD1 or TRBD2 (6 bases each). The germline gives CDR1 SNHLY, CDR2 FYNNEI. The V end lost 7 bases, the J end lost 6 bases, and 12 bases lay between the germline ends. This CDR3 spans 12 amino acids.

This clone was detected once. The V call is TRBV19, the J call TRBJ1-4; TRBD1 is a possible D gene (6 bases). CDR3 length: 15 amino acids. Germline lookup yields CDR1 LNHDA and CDR2 SQIVND (reference sequence). V was trimmed by 10 bases and J by 5 bases, leaving 20 bases between them. The CDR3 DNA is TGTGCCACCAACCCTCGGGGACACTCGAATGAAAAACTGTTTTTT. Translating gives CATNPRGHSNEKLFF. The full variable domain, rest sourced from reference TRBV19 and TRBJ1-4, is DGGITQSPKYLFRKEGQNVTLSCEQNLNHDAMYWYRQDPGQGLRLIYYSQIVNDFQKGDIAEGYSVSREKKESFPLTVTSAQKNPTAFYLCATNPRGHSNEKLFFGSGTQLSVL.

The chain links TRBV30 to TRBJ2-3; D is unresolved. Per germline, CDR1 GTSNPN and CDR2 SVGIG (reference sequence). The CDR3 contains 14 residues. Between the trimmed V and J ends, which lost 0 bases and 8 bases, there was a span of 15 bases. The CDR3 is CAWSVGPRSGTQYF. The CDR3 DNA reads as TGTGCCTGGAGTGTAGGCCCCAGGTCTGGTACGCAGTATTTT.

This chain joins TRBV27 and TRBJ2-7; maybe TRBD1 (7 bases). The V end was cut by 8 bases, the J end by 6 bases, with 11 bases between. Germline lookup yields CDR1 MNHEY and CDR2 SMNVEV (reference sequence). The CDR3 has 11 residues. CDR3 region: CASGRGVEQYF. Here the CDR3 DNA reads TGTGCCAGCGGCAGGGGGGTCGAGCAGTACTTC.

The chain couples TRBV7-8 to TRBJ1-6; TRBD1 aligns across 7 bases. CDR1 is SGHVS, CDR2 FQNEAQ, per germline. This CDR3 spans 17 amino acids. Trimming took 2 bases from V and 7 from J; bases not matched to a gene: 11. CDR3 sequence (DNA): TGTGCCAGCAGCTTACGAGGCTCGGAGACAGGGAATTCACCCCTCCACTTT. Its protein product is CASSLRGSETGNSPLHF.

The V call is TRBV9, the J call TRBJ1-1, with D perhaps matching TRBD1 (6 bases). CDR3 length: 13 amino acids. Between the trimmed V and J ends, which lost 6 bases and 3 bases, there was a span of 12 bases. Germline V gives CDR1 SGDLS, CDR2 YYNGEE. CDR3 nucleotide sequence: TGTGCCAGCAAAAGCGAGGGGGACACTGAAGCTTTCTTT. Protein sequence: CASKSEGDTEAFF.

This chain connects TRBV7-8 to TRBJ1-4, with D uncertain. Looked up from germline, CDR1 is SGHVS and CDR2 is FQNEAQ. Trimming left V 0 bases short and J 4 bases short, with 9 bases between. This CDR3 contains 15 residues. This CDR3 is CASSLARVLNEKLFF. The CDR3 DNA reads as TGTGCCAGCAGCTTAGCGCGGGTCCTTAATGAAAAACTGTTTTTT.

The chain combines TRBV11-3 with TRBJ2-1, with D possibly being TRBD1 (8 bases). Germline assignment: CDR1 SGHNT and CDR2 YENEEA. The V end lost 5 bases, the J end lost 7 bases, and 18 bases lay between the germline ends. This CDR3 has 15 amino acids. CDR3 region: CASSRGGQVVNEQFF. CDR3 nucleotides: TGTGCCAGCAGCCGCGGGGGACAGGTTGTGAATGAGCAGTTCTTC.